This T cell receptor (beta chain) came from a study of blood T cell repertoires in COVID-19. Study at large: The samples span acute and convalescent COVID-19 from the United States, Italy and Spain. From T cells, B-cell-depleted T cells, or PBMCs came the material, which was cDNA or gDNA.

Authors' processing steps: Estimated nucleated cell counts came from reference gene primer amplification. Sequenced by immunoSEQ multiplex PCR; TCRdb stores in-frame clones only, minus some. V, J and clone size derive from that table, while D and trimming were established from the DNA sequence. This table has some 300,000 clones, 70% to 90% appearing once. Deletions cut 3 bases from V and 0 bases from J, with 13 bases between. The CDR3 covers 15 residues. Germline V gives CDR1 SGHRS, CDR2 YFSETQ. Seattle's enrolled individuals joined amid active infection and were then monitored longitudinally. This sequence was found in a woman between 50 and 59 years old with COVID-19, enrolled during active disease. Sequenced sample: peripheral blood. V and J are TRBV5-1 and TRBJ2-7; TRBD2 is a possible D gene (7 bases). This chain's CDR3 is CASSWGGHSSYEQYF. The CDR3 nucleotides read TGCGCCAGCAGCTGGGGGGGACACAGCTCCTACGAGCAGTACTTC.